Presented here are 21 T cell receptor beta chains from one specimen sequenced in a study of blood T cell repertoires in COVID-19. TCRdb's table, derived via immunoSEQ multiplex PCR, lists solely in-frame clones and lacks some. The profile shows about 49,000 clones, roughly 85% of them singletons. Sequencing input: peripheral blood. These receptors all come from a human donor in a cohort sampled during active COVID-19.

The chain combines TRBV6-5 with TRBJ2-2, with TRBD1 matching over 9 bases. The ends lost 11 bases at V and 2 bases at J; junction bases unmatched: 6. Germline V gives CDR1 MNHEY, CDR2 SVGAGI. The CDR3 is 14 amino acids. This CDR3 reads CASWTGVNTGELFF. The CDR3 bases are TGTGCCTCGTGGACAGGGGTTAACACCGGGGAGCTGTTTTTT.

This clone is a singleton in its sample. V and J are TRBV5-8 and TRBJ1-1; D is undetermined. Germline CDR1 reads SGHTS; CDR2 reads YDEGEE. This CDR3 contains 14 residues. Between the trimmed V and J ends, which lost 3 bases and 0 bases, there was a span of 9 bases. This CDR3 reads CASSWRIMNTEAFF. CDR3 bases: TGTGCCAGCAGCTGGAGGATTATGAACACTGAAGCTTTCTTT.

This rearrangement joins TRBV12-3 or TRBV12-4 to TRBJ1-1; D unclear. The CDR3 spans 13 residues. V was shortened by 4 bases and J by 4 bases, with 10 bases between the two germline ends. CDR3 DNA: TGTGCCAGCAGTTCCGGGATTGGCACTGAAGCTTTCTTT. It codes for CASSSGIGTEAFF.

This rearrangement joins TRBV9 to TRBJ2-6, with 9 bases aligning to TRBD1. Germline V gene data show CDR1 as SGDLS and CDR2 as YYNGEE. V gave up 0 bases and J gave up 0 bases; unmatched junction bases: 4. The length of the CDR3 is 18 residues. Here the CDR3 reads CASSVEGQGSSGANVLTF. For the CDR3, the DNA is TGTGCCAGCAGCGTAGAGGGACAGGGCTCCTCTGGGGCCAACGTCCTGACTTTC.

The chain employs TRBV27 and TRBJ1-2, with 8 bases identical to TRBD1. With 3 bases clipped from V and 8 bases from J, the junction kept 11 bases outside the gene matches. The CDR3 loop spans 15 amino acids. Per the germline V gene, CDR1 is MNHEY and CDR2 is SMNVEV (reference sequence). The CDR3 nucleotides are TGTGCCAGCAGTTTCTCAAGGCCCACAGGGGGGGGCTACACCTTC. This encodes CASSFSRPTGGGYTF.

The chain employs TRBV11-2 and TRBJ1-1; 7 nucleotides match TRBD1. Germline CDR1 SGHAT, CDR2 FQNNGV. V was pared by 4 bases and J by 1 base, with 9 bases of the junction left unmatched. CDR3 size: 16 residues. Here the CDR3 reads CASSSPRTGWNTEAFF. Written as DNA, the CDR3 is TGTGCCAGCAGCTCCCCCCGGACAGGCTGGAACACTGAAGCTTTCTTT.

The J gene is TRBJ1-2, the V gene TRBV7-9, with TRBD1 as a possible D gene (5 bases). The V gene's germline CDR1 is SEHNR and CDR2 FQNEAQ (reference sequence). The V gene lost 4 bases and the J gene lost 8 bases, with 17 bases spanning the gap. The CDR3 extends over 14 amino acids. CDR3 in amino acids: CASSSVGGKVGYTF. CDR3 in DNA: TGTGCCAGCAGCTCGGTGGGGGGGAAGGTGGGCTACACCTTC.

For the CDR3, the DNA is TGTGCAAGTCGTCGTGGCAGGGTTCGAAACACTGAAGCTTTCTTT. It encodes CASRRGRVRNTEAFF. The chain is built from TRBV12-2 and TRBJ1-1; the table assigns TRBD1, which was not confirmed against the DNA. TRBV12-2 is deemed a pseudogene. The CDR3 totals 15 residues.

The chain is built from TRBV29-1 and TRBJ2-5; 9 bases fit TRBD1. The V gene end was trimmed by 4 bases and the J gene end by 5 bases; junction bases not matched to a gene: 14. Germline V gene sequence: CDR1 SQVTM, CDR2 ANQGSEA. This CDR3 region has 16 residues. The CDR3 spells CSVVGGDRAVGETQYF. CDR3 DNA sequence: TGCAGCGTTGTGGGGGGGGACAGGGCGGTTGGGGAGACCCAGTACTTC. Full variable domain (rest looked up from reference TRBV29-1 and TRBJ2-5): SAVISQKPSRDICQRGTSLTIQCQVDSQVTMMFWYRQQPGQSLTLIATANQGSEATYESGFVIDKFPISRPNLTFSTLTVSNMSPEDSSIYLCSVVGGDRAVGETQYFGPGTRLLVL.

The chain uses TRBV24-1 and TRBJ2-7, with 7 bases lining up with TRBD1. The germline CDR1 and CDR2 sequences are KGHDR and SFDVKD. CDR3 length: 12 residues. Germline trimming cut 5 bases from V and 5 bases from J; bases unmatched to any gene: 2. The CDR3 is CATSGDSHEQYF. The CDR3 DNA is TGTGCCACCAGTGGGGACAGCCACGAGCAGTACTTC.

This chain uses TRBV19 with TRBJ1-2; TRBD1 aligns across 7 bases. This CDR3 contains 14 residues. Germline CDR1 is LNHDA and CDR2 is SQIVND (reference sequence). The ends lost 4 bases at V and 3 bases at J; junction bases unmatched: 5. CDR3 loop: CASSTTGKHYGYTF. DNA for the CDR3: TGTGCCAGTAGTACGACAGGGAAGCACTATGGCTACACCTTC.

V is TRBV7-9 and J is TRBJ2-1, with 9 positions matching TRBD1. CDR1 and CDR2 from the germline V gene are SEHNR and FQNEAQ (reference sequence). This CDR3 has 15 residues. The trim removed 3 bases at V and 6 bases at J, leaving 6 bases unmatched. CDR3 bases: TGTGCCAGCAGCTTGGGACAGGGAGGTATCAATGAGCAGTTCTTC. Protein: CASSLGQGGINEQFF.

This chain links TRBV19 with TRBJ2-1; no clear D gene. Trimming shortened V by 6 bases and J by 4 bases, and 4 bases separated the two germline ends. The CDR3 sequence is 11 residues long. CDR1 is LNHDA, CDR2 SQIVND, per germline (reference sequence). The CDR3 protein is CASSSYNEQFF. The CDR3 DNA is TGTGCCAGTAGCTCTTACAATGAGCAGTTCTTC.

The chain has TRBV7-2 and TRBJ2-2, with D possibly TRBD1 on 6 matching bases. V was pared by 5 bases and J by 5 bases, with 21 bases between. This CDR3 contains 17 residues. Per germline, CDR1 SGHTA and CDR2 FQGNSA. The CDR3 protein is CASSDLGGPWGTGELFF. The DNA of the CDR3 is TGTGCCAGCAGCGACTTAGGGGGACCTTGGGGGACCGGGGAGCTGTTTTTT. The whole variable domain, remainder taken from reference TRBV7-2 and TRBJ2-2, is GAGVSQSPSNKVTEKGKDVELRCDPISGHTALYWYRQSLGQGLEFLIYFQGNSAPDKSGLPSDRFSAERTGGSVSTLTIQRTQQEDSAVYLCASSDLGGPWGTGELFFGEGSRLTVL.

This clone was recorded once. The rearrangement joins TRBV4-1 to TRBJ1-1; 8 bases map to TRBD1. V shed 6 bases and J 5 bases; nucleotides not matched to a gene: 11. This CDR3 has 15 residues. The germline V gene encodes CDR1 MGHRA and CDR2 YSYEKL. In DNA form, the CDR3 reads TGCGCCAGCAGAGACTTCAGGGGGCGGTTTACTGAAGCTTTCTTT. Encoded protein: CASRDFRGRFTEAFF.

The rearrangement joins TRBV19 to TRBJ2-7, with 7 bases lining up with TRBD1. Germline V gene data show CDR1 as LNHDA and CDR2 as SQIVND (reference sequence). J lost 0 bases, V lost 5 bases, and 7 bases had no gene match. This CDR3 spans 15 amino acids. The CDR3 loop is CASSVPGGTSYEQYF. Written as DNA, the CDR3 is TGTGCCAGTAGTGTTCCAGGGGGTACCTCCTACGAGCAGTACTTC.

The sample holds a few counts of this clone. The chain combines TRBV7-9 with TRBJ1-3, with TRBD1 matching 8 bases. Germline lookup yields CDR1 SEHNR and CDR2 FQNEAQ (reference sequence). The CDR3 spans 16 residues. With 5 bases clipped from V and 0 bases from J, the junction kept 6 bases outside the gene matches. The CDR3 loop reads CASSARGQASGNTIYF. CDR3 DNA sequence: TGTGCCAGCAGCGCCCGGGGACAGGCCTCTGGAAACACCATATATTTT.

This clone was seen a few times. The chain couples TRBV5-1 to TRBJ2-2; the D is unclear. V dropped 5 bases and J dropped 7 bases, with 9 bases sitting between them. In germline, CDR1 is SGHRS, CDR2 YFSETQ. CDR3 length: 12 amino acids. The CDR3 DNA follows: TGCGCCAGCAGTCCGAACTTCGGGGAGCTGTTTTTT. It codes for CASSPNFGELFF.

The chain is built from TRBV3-1 (or the pseudogene TRBV3-2) and TRBJ1-5; a weak D match, TRBD1 (5 bases). The CDR3 is 15 residues long. Trimming shortened V by 3 bases and J by 4 bases, and 13 bases separated the two germline ends. The germline gives CDR1 LGHDT, CDR2 YNNKEL (reference sequence). As DNA, the CDR3 is TGTGCCAGCAGCCAGGGTTACTCAGGGAATCAGCCCCAGCATTTT. Translating gives CASSQGYSGNQPQHF.

This chain uses TRBV3-1 (or the pseudogene TRBV3-2) with TRBJ2-7; 8 nucleotides align to TRBD1. V shed 8 bases and J 2 bases; nucleotides not matched to a gene: 5. CDR1 and CDR2 (germline): LGHDT, YNNKEL (reference sequence). This CDR3 comprises 13 residues. The CDR3 DNA follows: TGTGCCAGCCGGGACAGGCGCGCCTACGAGCAGTACTTC. This codes for CASRDRRAYEQYF.

The V gene is TRBV5-1, the J gene TRBJ2-1, with 11 bases that match TRBD2. Germline values: CDR1 SGHRS, CDR2 YFSETQ. This CDR3 is 19 amino acids long. Trimming took 1 base from V and 0 from J; bases not matched to a gene: 9. The CDR3: CASSLSTSGGRSSYNEQFF. CDR3 nucleotide sequence: TGCGCCAGCAGCTTGAGTACTAGCGGGGGCCGTAGCTCCTACAATGAGCAGTTCTTC.